One TCR beta chain is described in this entry. This specimen comes from a study of T cell changes during pregnancy in multiple sclerosis. This CDR3 is 19 amino acids long. In germline, CDR1 is MGHRA, CDR2 YSYEKL. V was trimmed by 4 bases and J by 0 bases, leaving 19 bases between them. Only in-frame clones appear in the TCRdb table, and some are missing; sequencing was by immunoSEQ multiplex PCR. The sample includes around 30,000 clones, around 90% of them seen just once. This TCR was sampled from a female donor with multiple sclerosis, enrolled in a pregnancy study. Material: CD8+ T cells from peripheral blood mononuclear cells, obtained in the first trimester of pregnancy. The chain couples TRBV4-1 to TRBJ2-6; a possible D gene is TRBD2 (6 bases). The CDR3 DNA sequence: TGCGCCAGCAGCCCCCGGGACTTTTTTACCCTCTCTGGGGCCAACGTCCTGACTTTC. Translation gives CASSPRDFFTLSGANVLTF.